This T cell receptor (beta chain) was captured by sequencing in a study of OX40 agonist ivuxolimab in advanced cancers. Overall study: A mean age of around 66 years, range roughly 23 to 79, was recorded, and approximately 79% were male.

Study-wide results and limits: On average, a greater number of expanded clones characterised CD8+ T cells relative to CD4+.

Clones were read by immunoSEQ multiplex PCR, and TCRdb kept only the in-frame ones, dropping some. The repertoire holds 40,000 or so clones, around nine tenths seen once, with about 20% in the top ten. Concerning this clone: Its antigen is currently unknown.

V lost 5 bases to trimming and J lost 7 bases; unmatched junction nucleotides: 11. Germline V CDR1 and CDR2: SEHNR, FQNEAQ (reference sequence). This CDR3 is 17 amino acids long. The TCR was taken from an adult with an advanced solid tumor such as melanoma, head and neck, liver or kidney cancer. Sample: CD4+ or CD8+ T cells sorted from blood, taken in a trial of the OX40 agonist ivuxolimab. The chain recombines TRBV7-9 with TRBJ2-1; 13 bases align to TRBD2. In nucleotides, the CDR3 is TGTGCCAGCAGCGGCCCCCGGACTAGCGGGAGCGGAAATGAGCAGTTCTTC. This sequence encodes CASSGPRTSGSGNEQFF.